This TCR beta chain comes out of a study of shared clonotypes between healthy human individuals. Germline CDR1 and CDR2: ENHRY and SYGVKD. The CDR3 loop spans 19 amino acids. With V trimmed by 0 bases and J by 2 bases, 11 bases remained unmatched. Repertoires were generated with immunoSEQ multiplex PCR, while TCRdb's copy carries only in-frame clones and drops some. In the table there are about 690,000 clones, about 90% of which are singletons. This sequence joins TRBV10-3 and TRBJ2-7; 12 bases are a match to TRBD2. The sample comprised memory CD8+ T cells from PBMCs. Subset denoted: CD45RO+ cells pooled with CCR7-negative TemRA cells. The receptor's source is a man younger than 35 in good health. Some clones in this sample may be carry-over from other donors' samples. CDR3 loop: CAISESNILAGGPTYEQYF. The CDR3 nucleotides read TGTGCCATCAGTGAGTCGAATATCCTAGCGGGAGGGCCCACCTACGAGCAGTACTTC.